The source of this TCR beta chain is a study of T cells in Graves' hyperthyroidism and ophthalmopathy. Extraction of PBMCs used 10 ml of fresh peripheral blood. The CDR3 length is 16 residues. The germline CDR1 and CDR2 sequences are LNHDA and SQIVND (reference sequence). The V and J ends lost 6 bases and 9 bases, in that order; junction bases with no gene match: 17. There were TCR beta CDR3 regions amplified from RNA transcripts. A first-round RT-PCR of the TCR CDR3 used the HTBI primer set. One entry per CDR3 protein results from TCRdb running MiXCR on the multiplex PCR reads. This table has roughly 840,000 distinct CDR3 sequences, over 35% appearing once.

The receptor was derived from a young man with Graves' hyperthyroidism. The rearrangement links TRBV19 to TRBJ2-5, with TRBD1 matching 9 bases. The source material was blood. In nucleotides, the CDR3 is TGTGCCAGTAGAGCGACAGGGGGAAGGGGCAATCAGCCCCAGTACTTC. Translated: CASRATGGRGNQPQYF.